Each of the 17 T cell receptor beta chains below was sequenced from the same sample in a study of early T cells in non-severe SARS-CoV-2 infection. MiXCR, run by TCRdb on the 5' RACE reads, gives a single entry per CDR3 protein. The repertoire holds about 63,000 distinct CDR3 sequences, with 10% to 15% as singletons. The specimen sequenced was whole blood. The receptors come from an adult who was a healthcare worker with PCR-confirmed SARS-CoV-2 infection or an uninfected control (not recorded which).

This clonotype was observed at least ten times. This chain links TRBV29-1 with TRBJ1-6, with D perhaps TRBD1 (5 bases). Germline loops: CDR1 SQVTM, CDR2 ANQGSEA. V lost 4 bases, J lost 5 bases, and 9 bases lay in between. The CDR3 is made up of 13 amino acids. The CDR3 DNA reads as TGCAGCGTTGGCTGGGGCGATAATTCACCCCTCCACTTT. Its translation is CSVGWGDNSPLHF. The variable domain in full, with the rest retrieved from reference TRBV29-1 and TRBJ1-6, is SAVISQKPSRDICQRGTSLTIQCQVDSQVTMMFWYRQQPGQSLTLIATANQGSEATYESGFVIDKFPISRPNLTFSTLTVSNMSPEDSSIYLCSVGWGDNSPLHFGNGTRLTVT.

This clonotype was detected ten times or more. The chain has TRBV7-3 and TRBJ2-3; D is perhaps TRBD2 (6 bases). Germline CDR1 and CDR2: SGHTA and FQGTGA. The CDR3 has 16 residues. V shed 0 bases and J shed 5 bases, with 15 bases lying between them. CDR3 DNA: TGTGCCAGCAGCTTAACGAGCCGGGACTGGGGAGATACGCAGTATTTT. Translation gives CASSLTSRDWGDTQYF.

This clonotype was observed many times. The rearrangement links TRBV12-3 or TRBV12-4 to TRBJ1-4; D might be TRBD1 (6 bases). V was pared by 4 bases and J by 4 bases, with 10 bases between. The CDR3 extends over 14 amino acids. The CDR3 DNA reads as TGTGCCAGCAGTTGGACAGATTTTAATGAAAAACTGTTTTTT. The encoded protein is CASSWTDFNEKLFF.

The chain couples TRBV4-1 to TRBJ2-5; TRBD1 is a possible D gene (5 bases). With 2 bases removed from V and 2 bases from J, the gap between germline ends came to 12 bases. Germline V gene sequence: CDR1 MGHRA, CDR2 YSYEKL. The CDR3 spans 15 residues. The CDR3 bases are TGCGCCAGCAGCCAAAACGGACACCCTCAAGAGACCCAGTACTTC. It encodes CASSQNGHPQETQYF.

This clonotype was seen more than once but under ten times. The J gene is TRBJ2-3, the V gene TRBV27; no clear D. The CDR3 is 13 residues long. Germline V CDR1 and CDR2: MNHEY, SMNVEV (reference sequence). V lost 2 bases and J 3 bases, leaving 6 bases between the germline ends. Written as DNA, the CDR3 is TGTGCCAGCAGTTTAACAGATACAGATACGCAGTATTTT. It is translated as CASSLTDTDTQYF.

For the CDR3, the DNA is TGCAGTGCTAGTGGCAATTTAGCGGGGGCCCCTAATGAGCAGTTCTTC. It codes for CSASGNLAGAPNEQFF. This chain uses TRBV20-1 with TRBJ2-1; TRBD2 matches at 9 bases. CDR1 and CDR2 from the germline V gene are DFQATT and SNEGSKA (reference sequence). V shed 3 bases and J 7 bases; nucleotides not matched to a gene: 13. This CDR3 is 16 amino acids long.

This clonotype was counted many times. The chain carries TRBV6-4 and TRBJ2-2, with D possibly being TRBD1 (5 bases). V was pared by 3 bases and J by 3 bases, with 5 bases between. CDR1 is MRHNA and CDR2 is SNTAGT in the germline V gene. The CDR3 runs 13 residues. In nucleotides, the CDR3 is TGTGCCAGCAGTGAAGGGGACACCGGGGAGCTGTTTTTT. Protein product: CASSEGDTGELFF.

This clonotype has at least ten counts. The chain combines TRBV19 with TRBJ2-7; TRBD2 matches at 9 bases. The CDR3 runs to 16 residues. The germline V gene has CDR1 LNHDA and CDR2 SQIVND (reference sequence). The junction had 7 bases not matched to a gene; V was cut back by 2 bases and J by 2 bases. For the CDR3, the DNA is TGTGCCAGTAGTATAAAAGCGGGGGGCCCTACCTACGAGCAGTACTTC. Protein product: CASSIKAGGPTYEQYF.

This rearrangement joins TRBV3-1 to TRBJ1-2; D call uncertain. The CDR3 runs 11 residues. The V gene lost 3 bases and the J gene lost 6 bases, with 5 bases spanning the gap. Looked up from germline, CDR1 is LGHDT and CDR2 is YNNKEL (reference sequence). The CDR3 bases are TGTGCCAGCAGCCACACAGATGGCTACACCTTC. Its translation is CASSHTDGYTF.

This clonotype has ten or more counts. This chain links TRBV6-5 with TRBJ1-2, with D tentatively TRBD1 (5 bases). The CDR3 has 15 amino acids. Trimming left V 0 bases short and J 2 bases short, with 10 bases between. Per the germline V gene, CDR1 is MNHEY and CDR2 is SVGAGI. CDR3 coding DNA: TGTGCCAGCAGTTACTCCCCAGGGAGGAACTATGGCTACACCTTC. This sequence encodes CASSYSPGRNYGYTF.

The V gene is TRBV27, the J gene TRBJ2-1, with D possibly matching TRBD2 (7 bases). CDR1 is MNHEY, CDR2 SMNVEV, per germline (reference sequence). Trimming pared 1 base from V and 7 bases from J, leaving 17 bases between. CDR3 size: 16 residues. CDR3 DNA: TGTGCCAGCAGTTTATGGCTGAGGGGGGGCAAGAATGAGCAGTTCTTC. This sequence encodes CASSLWLRGGKNEQFF.

This clonotype occurred many times. The gene calls are TRBV4-1 and TRBJ1-1; no clear D gene. CDR3 length equals 14 residues. V was pared by 3 bases and J by 7 bases, with 15 bases between. Germline V lookup: CDR1 MGHRA, CDR2 YSYEKL. CDR3 protein: CASSHPVAGNEAFF. The CDR3 bases are TGCGCCAGCAGCCACCCCGTTGCGGGGAATGAAGCTTTCTTT.

This clonotype was detected many times. The V call is TRBV2, the J call TRBJ2-3, with a tentative D call TRBD1 (6 bases). CDR1 is SNHLY, CDR2 FYNNEI, per germline. This CDR3 contains 18 residues. Trimming cost V 8 bases and J 4 bases, with 28 bases left between them. CDR3 coding DNA: TGTGCCAGCCGGTCATTAGCTGATCCCTGGGGGCGAGCAGATACGCAGTATTTT. Its translation is CASRSLADPWGRADTQYF.

Ten or more counts support this clonotype. The CDR3 is CASSLGLDSLNEKLFF. The CDR3 bases are TGTGCCAGCAGCTTAGGCCTGGACAGCCTTAATGAAAAACTGTTTTTT. This chain joins TRBV7-2 and TRBJ1-4; tentative D call: TRBD1 (6 bases). Germline V lookup: CDR1 SGHTA, CDR2 FQGNSA. Between the trimmed V and J ends, which lost 1 base and 4 bases, there was a span of 13 bases. The length of the CDR3 is 16 residues.

This clonotype was counted many times. The V gene is TRBV27, the J gene TRBJ1-1; no clear D. The germline V gene encodes CDR1 MNHEY and CDR2 SMNVEV (reference sequence). Deletions cut 2 bases from V and 5 bases from J, with 9 bases between. CDR3 size: 13 residues. CDR3 loop: CASSLIGKTEAFF. The DNA for the CDR3 is TGTGCCAGCAGTTTAATCGGGAAGACTGAAGCTTTCTTT.

In this sample, this clonotype turned up many times. The chain has TRBV4-1 and TRBJ1-3, with 10 bases that match TRBD1. The CDR3 spans 16 residues. The germline V gene encodes CDR1 MGHRA and CDR2 YSYEKL. Germline trimming cut 3 bases from V and 4 bases from J; bases unmatched to any gene: 6. CDR3 sequence reads: CASSQPDRGPGNTIYF. The CDR3 DNA reads as TGCGCCAGCAGCCAGCCTGACAGGGGGCCGGGAAACACCATATATTTT.

The rearrangement uses TRBV5-1 and TRBJ2-7; maybe TRBD1 (6 bases). The CDR3 sequence is 16 residues long. V was pared by 0 bases and J by 4 bases, with 17 bases between. Germline lookup yields CDR1 SGHRS and CDR2 YFSETQ. The DNA of the CDR3 is TGCGCCAGCAGCTTGGGAGGCCAACAGGGAATTTACGAGCAGTACTTC. Amino acid sequence: CASSLGGQQGIYEQYF.